This T cell receptor beta chain appears in the sequencing data of a study of CD4+ T cells in melanoma. Assay used: immunoSEQ multiplex PCR; TCRdb lists only in-frame clones, some missing. The sample holds around 18,000 clones, under 90% seen once. The CDR3 runs 11 residues. Unmatched junction bases numbered 4, after V lost 7 bases and J lost 6 bases. Germline loops: CDR1 SQVTM, CDR2 ANQGSEA. The specimen was cells from a culture (not recorded whether cultured in vitro). The chain has TRBV29-1 and TRBJ1-2; 8 nucleotides agree with TRBD1. This receptor was taken from a human donor with melanoma. The CDR3 region has the DNA TGCAGCGCCCAGGGGGCCGATGGCTACACCTTC. Translated: CSAQGADGYTF.